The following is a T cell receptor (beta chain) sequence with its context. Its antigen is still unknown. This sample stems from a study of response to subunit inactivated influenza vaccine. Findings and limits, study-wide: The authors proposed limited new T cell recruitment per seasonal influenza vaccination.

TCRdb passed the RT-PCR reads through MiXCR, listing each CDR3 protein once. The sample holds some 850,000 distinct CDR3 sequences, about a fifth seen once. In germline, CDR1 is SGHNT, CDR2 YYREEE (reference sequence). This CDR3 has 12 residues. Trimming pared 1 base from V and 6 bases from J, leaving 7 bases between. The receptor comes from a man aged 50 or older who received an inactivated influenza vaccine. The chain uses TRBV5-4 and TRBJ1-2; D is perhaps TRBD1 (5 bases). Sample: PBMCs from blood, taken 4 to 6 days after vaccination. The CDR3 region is CASSLNRNGYTF. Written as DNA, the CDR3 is TGTGCCAGCAGCTTGAACAGGAATGGCTACACCTTC.